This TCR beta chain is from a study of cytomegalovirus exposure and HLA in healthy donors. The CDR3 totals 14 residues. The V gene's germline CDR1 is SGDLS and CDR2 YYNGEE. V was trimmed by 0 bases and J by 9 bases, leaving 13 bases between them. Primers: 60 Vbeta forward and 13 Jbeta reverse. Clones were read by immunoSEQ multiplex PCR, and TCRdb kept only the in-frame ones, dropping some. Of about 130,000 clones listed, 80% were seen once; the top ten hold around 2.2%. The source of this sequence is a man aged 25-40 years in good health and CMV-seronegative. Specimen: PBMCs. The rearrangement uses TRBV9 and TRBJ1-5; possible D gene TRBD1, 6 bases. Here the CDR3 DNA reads TGTGCCAGCAGCGTAGACCAGGACAGAAGGCCCCAGCATTTT. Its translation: CASSVDQDRRPQHF.